The 25 T cell receptor beta chains listed next were all sequenced from one sample in a study of brain T cells in children with intractable seizures. Clones were sequenced by immunoSEQ multiplex PCR, and TCRdb holds only the in-frame ones, with some missing. The repertoire holds fewer than 50,000 clones, with more than 80% as singletons. This specimen consisted of peripheral blood, obtained at surgery. The receptors shown here come from a girl aged 2 to 9 with tuberous sclerosis and intractable seizures.

The chain couples TRBV6-2 or TRBV6-3 to TRBJ1-2; 8 bases are shared with TRBD1. The germline V gene encodes CDR1 MNHEY and CDR2 SVGEGT. V shed 2 bases, J shed 4 bases, and the junction held 3 bases outside the gene matches. The CDR3 is 14 amino acids. CDR3 coding DNA: TGTGCCAGCAGTTACGACAGGGGCCCCTATGGCTACACCTTC. Translation: CASSYDRGPYGYTF.

The genes are TRBV5-4 and TRBJ2-3, with 8 positions matching TRBD2. The junction had 11 bases not matched to a gene; V was cut back by 4 bases and J by 7 bases. The V gene's germline CDR1 is SGHNT and CDR2 YYREEE (reference sequence). The CDR3 runs 15 residues. The CDR3 is CASSLTSGGWNTQYF. Written as DNA, the CDR3 is TGTGCCAGCAGCCTGACAAGCGGGGGTTGGAATACGCAGTATTTT.

CDR3 protein: CASSTNRQGATNEKLFF. CDR3 coding DNA: TGTGCCAGCAGCACCAACCGACAGGGTGCAACTAATGAAAAACTGTTTTTT. The chain has TRBV9 and TRBJ1-4, with 7 bases lining up with TRBD1. There are 17 residues in the CDR3. From germline, CDR1 is SGDLS and CDR2 YYNGEE. V lost 4 bases to trimming and J lost 0 bases; unmatched junction nucleotides: 9.

This rearrangement joins TRBV5-1 to TRBJ2-1; 7 bases map to TRBD2. Trimming removed 4 bases from V and 5 bases from J; junction bases left unmatched: 9. Germline assignment: CDR1 SGHRS and CDR2 YFSETQ. The CDR3 is made up of 15 amino acids. The CDR3, as DNA: TGCGCCAGCAGCCTCAGTAGGGACTACCACAATGAGCAGTTCTTC. Translated, it gives CASSLSRDYHNEQFF.

The chain has TRBV3-1 (or the pseudogene TRBV3-2) and TRBJ1-3; D uncertain. Germline lookup yields CDR1 LGHDT and CDR2 YNNKEL (reference sequence). The ends were cut back, 2 bases at V and 2 bases at J, with 10 bases in the middle. The CDR3 totals 15 residues. CDR3 sequence (DNA): TGTGCCAGCAGCCAAATGTCGAGGGCTGGAAACACCATATATTTT. Its translation: CASSQMSRAGNTIYF.

The V gene is TRBV9, the J gene TRBJ2-7, with 8 bases matching TRBD2. The V gene end was trimmed by 3 bases and the J gene end by 4 bases; junction bases not matched to a gene: 3. The CDR3 length is 13 residues. Per germline, CDR1 SGDLS and CDR2 YYNGEE. CDR3 nucleotides: TGTGCCAGCAGCGCCGGACTAGCTTACGAGCAGTACTTC. It specifies CASSAGLAYEQYF.

The chain couples TRBV13 to TRBJ1-1; no clear D gene. V was pared by 2 bases and J by 1 base, with 8 bases between. The CDR3 contains 14 residues. CDR1 is PRHDT, CDR2 FYEKMQ, per germline (reference sequence). CDR3 in DNA: TGTGCCAGCAGCTTACAGACAAAGAACACTGAAGCTTTCTTT. Translating it yields CASSLQTKNTEAFF. Using reference TRBV13 and TRBJ1-1 for the parts outside the CDR3, the full variable domain is AAGVIQSPRHLIKEKRETATLKCYPIPRHDTVYWYQQGPGQDPQFLISFYEKMQSDKGSIPDRFSAQQFSDYHSELNMSSLELGDSALYFCASSLQTKNTEAFFGQGTRLTVV.

The chain uses TRBV7-2 and TRBJ1-4; D gene ambiguous. CDR1 is SGHTA and CDR2 is FQGNSA in the germline V gene. The V end was cut by 11 bases, the J end by 8 bases, with 18 bases between. The CDR3 has 13 amino acids. The CDR3 bases are TGTGCCTGTAACAAAAGGGCGGGGGAAAAACTGTTTTTT. It codes for CACNKRAGEKLFF.

The chain uses TRBV5-1 and TRBJ1-4, with D uncertain. V was pared by 4 bases and J by 0 bases, with 10 bases between. This CDR3 has 15 residues. Germline V gene lookup returns CDR1 SGHRS and CDR2 YFSETQ. CDR3 protein: CASSRAAATNEKLFF. The CDR3 DNA reads TGCGCCAGCAGCAGGGCTGCAGCAACTAATGAAAAACTGTTTTTT.

The chain recombines TRBV4-1 with TRBJ2-7, with 9 bases matching TRBD1. The germline V gene encodes CDR1 MGHRA and CDR2 YSYEKL. With V trimmed by 5 bases and J by 6 bases, 5 bases remained unmatched. The CDR3 sequence is 13 residues long. For the CDR3, the DNA is TGCGCCAGCAGCGCGGGACAGGGTCTCGAGCAGTACGTC. This sequence encodes CASSAGQGLEQYV.

This chain links TRBV7-2 with TRBJ2-1; TRBD2 aligns across 8 bases. Trimming at V came to 2 bases and at J to 5 bases, leaving 5 bases not matched to a gene. Germline CDR1 reads SGHTA; CDR2 reads FQGNSA. This CDR3 is built from 15 residues. CDR3 sequence reads: CASSLSRGENNEQFF. CDR3 nucleotide sequence: TGTGCCAGCAGCTTATCGCGGGGGGAGAACAATGAGCAGTTCTTC. The complete variable domain, with remaining parts taken from reference TRBV7-2 and TRBJ2-1, reads GAGVSQSPSNKVTEKGKDVELRCDPISGHTALYWYRQSLGQGLEFLIYFQGNSAPDKSGLPSDRFSAERTGGSVSTLTIQRTQQEDSAVYLCASSLSRGENNEQFFGPGTRLTVL.

This clone appeared once. The V call is TRBV6-4, the J call TRBJ2-7; TRBD1 might be the D (5 bases). Germline V gene lookup returns CDR1 MRHNA and CDR2 SNTAGT. The CDR3 is made up of 11 amino acids. V lost 7 bases and J lost 6, with 10 bases in between. DNA for the CDR3: TGTGCCAGCAAAAGGGGTATCGAGCAGTACTTC. It is translated as CASKRGIEQYF.

The chain employs TRBV3-1 (or the pseudogene TRBV3-2) and TRBJ1-2; D is unresolved. Germline CDR1 reads LGHDT; CDR2 reads YNNKEL (reference sequence). V lost 0 bases and J 3 bases, leaving 14 bases between the germline ends. CDR3 length equals 16 residues. The CDR3 sequence is CASSQESGGIDYGYTF. CDR3 in DNA: TGTGCCAGCAGCCAAGAATCGGGAGGAATTGACTATGGCTACACCTTC.

The J gene is TRBJ1-5, the V gene TRBV5-1, with D tentatively TRBD1 (5 bases). There are 17 residues in the CDR3. The V end was cut by 3 bases, the J end by 4 bases, with 20 bases between. Germline loops: CDR1 SGHRS, CDR2 YFSETQ. CDR3 sequence reads: CASSCRARDGSNQPQHF. CDR3 bases: TGCGCCAGCAGCTGTCGGGCTAGGGACGGAAGTAATCAGCCCCAGCATTTT.

This chain joins TRBV6-1 and TRBJ2-5; maybe TRBD2 (5 bases). V dropped 2 bases and J dropped 9 bases, with 19 bases sitting between them. The CDR3 extends over 15 amino acids. CDR1 is MNHNS and CDR2 is SASEGT in the germline V gene. Here the CDR3 DNA reads TGTGCCAGCAGTGAACTCGGGGTCCCAATGGGAGCCCAGTACTTC. Translated, it gives CASSELGVPMGAQYF.

The chain employs TRBV10-3 and TRBJ1-2; D unresolved. V lost 3 bases and J 4 bases, leaving 21 bases between the germline ends. The CDR3 contains 17 residues. Germline V lookup: CDR1 ENHRY, CDR2 SYGVKD. The DNA of the CDR3 is TGTGCCATCAGTGACGAGCGGCGCCTACCTCTCTTCTATGGCTACACCTTC. Amino acid sequence: CAISDERRLPLFYGYTF.

This clone came up once. The chain has TRBV6-5 and TRBJ2-5, with 8 bases lining up with TRBD2. Trimming cost V 4 bases and J 5 bases; bases outside gene matches: 9. The CDR3 is 15 amino acids. Germline V gives CDR1 MNHEY, CDR2 SVGAGI. CDR3 region: CASSFGGGRGETQYF. Written as DNA, the CDR3 is TGTGCCAGCAGTTTTGGCGGGGGGCGCGGGGAGACCCAGTACTTC.

The chain joins TRBV7-3 to TRBJ2-2, with unresolved D. The CDR3 runs to 12 residues. Germline assignment: CDR1 SGHTA and CDR2 FQGTGA. Between the trimmed V and J ends, which lost 3 bases and 6 bases, there was a span of 5 bases. DNA of the CDR3: TGTGCCAGCAGCTTGCGACCCGGGGAGCTGTTTTTT. Translation gives CASSLRPGELFF.

The chain is built from TRBV18 and TRBJ1-6, with D perhaps matching TRBD1 (6 bases). The CDR3 spans 15 residues. V gave up 1 base and J gave up 10 bases, with 14 bases separating them. The germline V gene has CDR1 KGHSH and CDR2 LQKENI. CDR3 DNA sequence: TGTGCCAGCTCACCACAGGACAGTACTTACTCACCCCTCCACTTT. Translation: CASSPQDSTYSPLHF.

The chain employs TRBV2 and TRBJ1-1; no definite D call. V shed 10 bases and J shed 5 bases, with 11 bases lying between them. Germline V CDR1 and CDR2: SNHLY, FYNNEI. The CDR3 has 11 amino acids. The CDR3 DNA is TGTGCCATCCCGGCCCGGACTGAAGCTTTCTTT. Translated, it gives CAIPARTEAFF.

This clone was observed a single time. The chain links TRBV10-2 to TRBJ2-1, with TRBD1 matching 8 bases. Germline CDR1 is WSHSY and CDR2 is SAAADI. The CDR3 runs to 17 residues. V lost 4 bases and J lost 6; bases outside the gene matches: 14. The CDR3 sequence: CASSASQGAILSNEQFF. The CDR3, as DNA: TGCGCCAGCAGTGCTTCCCAGGGGGCAATTCTCTCCAATGAGCAGTTCTTC.

The CDR3 sequence is CASSLTLRGTGELFF. CDR3 nucleotide sequence: TGTGCCAGCAGCTTAACGTTAAGGGGTACCGGGGAGCTGTTTTTT. The rearrangement joins TRBV7-3 to TRBJ2-2, with TRBD1 as a possible D gene (5 bases). The germline V gene encodes CDR1 SGHTA and CDR2 FQGTGA. The CDR3 has 15 residues. Trimming took 0 bases from V and 5 from J, leaving 10 bases between them.

This clone has only one observation. CDR3: CASQTKNTIYF. In nucleotides, the CDR3 is TGTGCCAGCCAAACTAAAAACACCATATATTTT. This chain joins TRBV9 and TRBJ1-3; D is undetermined. The germline V and J ends were trimmed by 7 bases and 6 bases, with 8 bases remaining between them. The CDR3 consists of 11 residues. Per the germline V gene, CDR1 is SGDLS and CDR2 is YYNGEE.

J is TRBJ2-1 and V is TRBV2, with D possibly TRBD2 on 6 matching bases. Germline-derived CDR1 and CDR2 are SNHLY and FYNNEI. Trimming removed 8 bases at V and 7 bases at J, with 12 bases between. The CDR3 is 12 residues long. CDR3 sequence reads: CASGGGGNEQFF. CDR3 nucleotide sequence: TGTGCCAGCGGTGGGGGAGGAAATGAGCAGTTCTTC. Using reference TRBV2 and TRBJ2-1 for the parts outside the CDR3, the full variable domain is EPEVTQTPSHQVTQMGQEVILRCVPISNHLYFYWYRQILGQKVEFLVSFYNNEISEKSEIFDDQFSVERPDGSNFTLKIRSTKLEDSAMYFCASGGGGNEQFFGPGTRLTVL.

The rearrangement joins TRBV9 to TRBJ2-2; 7 nucleotides match TRBD1. From germline, CDR1 is SGDLS and CDR2 YYNGEE. This CDR3 spans 16 amino acids. With V trimmed by 3 bases and J by 3 bases, 8 bases remained unmatched. As DNA, the CDR3 is TGTGCCAGCAGCGGGGCCAACAGGGGAGACACCGGGGAGCTGTTTTTT. Its translation: CASSGANRGDTGELFF.